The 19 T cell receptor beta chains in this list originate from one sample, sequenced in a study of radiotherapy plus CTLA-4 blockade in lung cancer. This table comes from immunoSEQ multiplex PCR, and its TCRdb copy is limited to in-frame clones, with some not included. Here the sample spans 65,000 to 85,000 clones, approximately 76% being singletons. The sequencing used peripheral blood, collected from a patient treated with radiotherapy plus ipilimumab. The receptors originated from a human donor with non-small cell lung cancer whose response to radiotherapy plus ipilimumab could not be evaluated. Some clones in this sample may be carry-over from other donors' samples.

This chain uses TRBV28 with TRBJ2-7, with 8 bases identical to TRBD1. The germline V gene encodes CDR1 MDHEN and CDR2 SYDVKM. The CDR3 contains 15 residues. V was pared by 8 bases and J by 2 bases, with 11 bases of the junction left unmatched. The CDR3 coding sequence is TGTGCCAGCGGATCGGGGGACAGGTTAACCTACGAGCAGTACTTC. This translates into CASGSGDRLTYEQYF.

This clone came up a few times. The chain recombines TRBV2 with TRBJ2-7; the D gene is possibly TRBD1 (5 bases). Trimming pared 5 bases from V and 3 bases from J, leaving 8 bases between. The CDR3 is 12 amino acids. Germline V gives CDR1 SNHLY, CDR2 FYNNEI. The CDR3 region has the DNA TGTGCCAGCAGTCAGGGTAACTACGAGCAGTACTTC. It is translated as CASSQGNYEQYF. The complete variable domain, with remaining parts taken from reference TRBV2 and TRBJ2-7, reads EPEVTQTPSHQVTQMGQEVILRCVPISNHLYFYWYRQILGQKVEFLVSFYNNEISEKSEIFDDQFSVERPDGSNFTLKIRSTKLEDSAMYFCASSQGNYEQYFGPGTRLTVT.

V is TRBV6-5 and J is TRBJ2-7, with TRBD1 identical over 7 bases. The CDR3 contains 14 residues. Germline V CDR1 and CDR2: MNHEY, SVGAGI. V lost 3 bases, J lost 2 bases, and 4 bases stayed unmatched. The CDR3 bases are TGTGCCAGCAGTTATAACAGGGGTCCCTACGAGCAGTACTTC. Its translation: CASSYNRGPYEQYF.

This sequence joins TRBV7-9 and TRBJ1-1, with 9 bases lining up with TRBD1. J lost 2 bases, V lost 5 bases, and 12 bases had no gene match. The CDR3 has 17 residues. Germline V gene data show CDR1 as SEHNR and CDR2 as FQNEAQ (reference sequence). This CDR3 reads CASSPRTGVGANTEAFF. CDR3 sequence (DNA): TGTGCCAGCAGCCCACGGACAGGGGTAGGGGCAAACACTGAAGCTTTCTTT.

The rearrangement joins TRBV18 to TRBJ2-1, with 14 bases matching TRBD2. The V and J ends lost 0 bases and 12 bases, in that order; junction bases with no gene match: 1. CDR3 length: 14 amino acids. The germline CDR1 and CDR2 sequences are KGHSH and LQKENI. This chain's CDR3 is CASSPPTSGGAQFF. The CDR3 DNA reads TGTGCCAGCTCACCACCGACTAGCGGGGGGGCGCAGTTCTTC.

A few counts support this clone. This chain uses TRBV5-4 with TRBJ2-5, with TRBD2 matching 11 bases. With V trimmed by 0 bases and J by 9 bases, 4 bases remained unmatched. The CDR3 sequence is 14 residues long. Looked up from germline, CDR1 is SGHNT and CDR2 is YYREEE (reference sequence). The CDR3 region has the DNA TGTGCCAGCAGCTTGGGAGATAGCGGGGGGGCCCAGTACTTC. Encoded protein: CASSLGDSGGAQYF.

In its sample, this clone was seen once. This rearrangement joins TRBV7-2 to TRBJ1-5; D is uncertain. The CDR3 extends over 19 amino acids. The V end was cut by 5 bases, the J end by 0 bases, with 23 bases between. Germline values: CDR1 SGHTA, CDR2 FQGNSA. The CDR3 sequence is CASSHRTGSPLYSNQPQHF. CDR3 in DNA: TGTGCCAGCAGCCATCGTACCGGGTCACCTCTTTATAGCAATCAGCCCCAGCATTTT.

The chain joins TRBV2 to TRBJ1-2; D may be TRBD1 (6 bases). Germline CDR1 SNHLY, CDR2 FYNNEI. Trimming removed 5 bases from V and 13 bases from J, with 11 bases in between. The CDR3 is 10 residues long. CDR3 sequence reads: CASSPGQRTF. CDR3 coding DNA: TGTGCCAGCAGTCCGGGACAACGCACCTTC. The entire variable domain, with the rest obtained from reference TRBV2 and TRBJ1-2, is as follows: EPEVTQTPSHQVTQMGQEVILRCVPISNHLYFYWYRQILGQKVEFLVSFYNNEISEKSEIFDDQFSVERPDGSNFTLKIRSTKLEDSAMYFCASSPGQRTFGSGTRLTVV.

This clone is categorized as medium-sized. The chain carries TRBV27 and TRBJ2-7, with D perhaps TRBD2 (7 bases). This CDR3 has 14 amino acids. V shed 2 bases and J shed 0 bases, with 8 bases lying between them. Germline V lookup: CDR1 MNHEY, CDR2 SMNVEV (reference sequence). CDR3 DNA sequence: TGTGCCAGCAGTTTACGGGGGGCCTCCTACGAGCAGTACTTC. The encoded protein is CASSLRGASYEQYF.

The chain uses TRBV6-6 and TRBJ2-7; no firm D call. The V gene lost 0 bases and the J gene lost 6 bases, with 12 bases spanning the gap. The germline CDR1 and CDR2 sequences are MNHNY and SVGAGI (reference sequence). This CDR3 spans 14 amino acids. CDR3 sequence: CASSYSGSSPEQYF. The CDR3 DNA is TGTGCCAGCAGTTACTCGGGCTCCTCTCCCGAGCAGTACTTC.

This chain's CDR3 is CASSPVRLNTEAFF. In DNA form, the CDR3 reads TGTGCCAGCAGCCCAGTCAGGTTGAACACTGAAGCTTTCTTT. V is TRBV7-2 and J is TRBJ1-1; D uncertain. Per germline, CDR1 SGHTA and CDR2 FQGNSA. V was cut by 5 bases and J by 0 bases, with 10 bases left in between. This CDR3 region has 14 residues.

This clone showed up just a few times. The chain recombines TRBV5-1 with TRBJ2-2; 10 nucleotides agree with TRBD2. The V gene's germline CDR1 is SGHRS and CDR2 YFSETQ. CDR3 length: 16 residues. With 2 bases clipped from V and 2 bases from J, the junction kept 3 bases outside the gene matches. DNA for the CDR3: TGCGCCAGCAGCTTTAGCGGGGGGCCAAACACCGGGGAGCTGTTTTTT. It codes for CASSFSGGPNTGELFF. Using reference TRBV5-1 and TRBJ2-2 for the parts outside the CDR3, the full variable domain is KAGVTQTPRYLIKTRGQQVTLSCSPISGHRSVSWYQQTPGQGLQFLFEYFSETQRNKGNFPGRFSGRQFSNSRSEMNVSTLELGDSALYLCASSFSGGPNTGELFFGEGSRLTVL.

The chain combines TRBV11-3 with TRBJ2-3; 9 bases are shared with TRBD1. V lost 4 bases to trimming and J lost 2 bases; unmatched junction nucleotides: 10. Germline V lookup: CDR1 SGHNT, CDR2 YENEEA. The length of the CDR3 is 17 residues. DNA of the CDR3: TGTGCCAGCAGCTCAAGCCGGGACAGGGCCACCACAGATACGCAGTATTTT. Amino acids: CASSSSRDRATTDTQYF.

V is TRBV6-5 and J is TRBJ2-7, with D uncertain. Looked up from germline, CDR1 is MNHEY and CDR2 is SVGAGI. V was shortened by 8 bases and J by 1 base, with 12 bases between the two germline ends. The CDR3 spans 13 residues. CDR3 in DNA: TGTGCCAGCCAGGCCAGTCTATCCTACGAGCAGTACTTC. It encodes CASQASLSYEQYF.

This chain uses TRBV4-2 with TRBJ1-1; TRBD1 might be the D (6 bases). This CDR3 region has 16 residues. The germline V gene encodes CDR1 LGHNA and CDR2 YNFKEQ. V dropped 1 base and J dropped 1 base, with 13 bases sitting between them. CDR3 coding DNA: TGTGCCAGCAGCCAAGGCGAGGGACATAAGAACACTGAAGCTTTCTTT. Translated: CASSQGEGHKNTEAFF.

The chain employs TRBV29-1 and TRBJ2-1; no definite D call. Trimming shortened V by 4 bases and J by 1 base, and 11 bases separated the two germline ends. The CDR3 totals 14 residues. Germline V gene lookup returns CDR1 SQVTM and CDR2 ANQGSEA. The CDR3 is CSVVKRISYNEQFF. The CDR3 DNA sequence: TGCAGCGTTGTAAAGCGAATTTCCTACAATGAGCAGTTCTTC.

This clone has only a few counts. The CDR3 DNA follows: TGTGCCAGCAGTGTCGAGACAGGGGACTACGAGCAGTACTTC. Translated, it gives CASSVETGDYEQYF. The chain couples TRBV2 to TRBJ2-5; TRBD1 matches at 8 bases. The J call is doubtful: the DNA matches TRBJ2-7 better. The CDR3 sequence is 14 residues long. CDR1 and CDR2 (germline): SNHLY, FYNNEI.

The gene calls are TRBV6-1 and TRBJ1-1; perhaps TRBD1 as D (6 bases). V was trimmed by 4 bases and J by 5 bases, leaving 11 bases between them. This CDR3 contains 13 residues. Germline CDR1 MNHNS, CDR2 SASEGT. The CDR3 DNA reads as TGTGCCAGCAGTGGCAGGGGTGAGACTGAAGCTTTCTTT. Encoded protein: CASSGRGETEAFF.

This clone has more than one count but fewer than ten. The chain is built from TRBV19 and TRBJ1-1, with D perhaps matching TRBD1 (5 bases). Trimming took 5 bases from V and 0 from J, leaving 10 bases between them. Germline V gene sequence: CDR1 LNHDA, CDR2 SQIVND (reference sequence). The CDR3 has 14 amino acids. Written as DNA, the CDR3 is TGTGCCAGTAGTCCGACAGCAATGAACACTGAAGCTTTCTTT. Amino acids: CASSPTAMNTEAFF.